The sequence of this T cell receptor beta chain was determined in a study of cytomegalovirus exposure and HLA in healthy donors. V was shortened by 10 bases and J by 5 bases, with 11 bases between the two germline ends. The CDR3 has 11 amino acids. The germline gives CDR1 MDHEN, CDR2 SYDVKM. PCR involved 60 Vbeta and 13 Jbeta primers. TCRdb's table, derived via immunoSEQ multiplex PCR, lists solely in-frame clones and lacks some. The sample includes fewer than 200,000 clones, roughly 80% of them seen just once. The chain has TRBV28 and TRBJ1-1; the D is unclear. The material sequenced was PBMCs. The sequence derives from a woman aged 45 to 65 in good health and CMV-seropositive. Here the CDR3 DNA reads TGTGCCATCAAACTTAAAACTGAAGCTTTCTTT. Its protein is CAIKLKTEAFF. Based on the CDR3 plus reference TRBV28 and TRBJ1-1, the full variable domain is DVKVTQSSRYLVKRTGEKVFLECVQDMDHENMFWYRQDPGLGLRLIYFSYDVKMKEKGDIPEGYSVSREKKERFSLILESASTNQTSMYLCAIKLKTEAFFGQGTRLTVV.